This TCR beta chain was observed in a study of blood T cells in healthy people across ages. For the study at large: There was about one barcoded beta molecule captured by template switching per two T cells. Study outcomes and limitations: Estimates of diversity drawn from one million T cells were considered underestimates. Unsorted PBMCs prevented conclusive naive versus antigen-experienced comparison.

This clonotype has more than one count but fewer than ten. Its matching antigen is unknown. V lost 2 bases and J lost 6, with 10 bases in between. The CDR3 is 13 amino acids. Germline assignment: CDR1 MNHEY and CDR2 SMNVEV (reference sequence). Using a J-beta primer mix together with a sample-barcoded 5' primer, a second PCR was run for roughly 7 to 12 cycles. TCRdb re-called the 5' RACE reads through MiXCR, storing one row per CDR3 protein. The sample lists around 800,000 distinct CDR3 sequences; roughly 25% were seen once. These same records also appear under a second study, on T cells of mothers and their children. That report notes: At a sensitivity of about 100 clones per million clonotypes, no persistent microchimeric T cell clones appeared.

The TCR comes from a boy aged 10-17 years in good health. V usage is TRBV27 and J usage is TRBJ2-5; D not resolved. Sequencing used blood. CDR3 nucleotide sequence: TGTGCCAGCAGTTTAATCTTCCGACAGACCCAGTACTTC. Translated: CASSLIFRQTQYF.